The next 32 T cell receptor beta chains were all read from a single sample in a study of PD-L1 blockade in urothelial cancer. Time point denoted: pretreatment peripheral blood. The protocol was immunoSEQ multiplex PCR, while the TCRdb copy is restricted to in-frame clones and leaves out a portion. This sample has 100,000 to 150,000 clones; about 81% occur once, and the top ten carry 2.5% to 4%. The sequenced sample was PBMCs, obtained around atezolizumab (anti-PD-L1) treatment. The receptors were gathered from a man between 50 and 59 years old with urothelial cancer.

The chain links TRBV25-1 to TRBJ2-2, with D maybe TRBD1 (6 bases). Germline values: CDR1 MGHDK, CDR2 SYGVNS. The CDR3 runs to 13 residues. The ends were cut back, 7 bases at V and 2 bases at J, with 8 bases in the middle. For the CDR3, the DNA is TGTGCCAGCATACAGGGTAACACCGGGGAGCTGTTTTTT. The encoded protein is CASIQGNTGELFF.

The chain has TRBV7-8 and TRBJ1-3, with 7 bases lining up with TRBD1. Per the germline V gene, CDR1 is SGHVS and CDR2 is FQNEAQ. The CDR3 is 15 residues long. The V segment lost 1 base and the J segment 1 base; nucleotides outside the gene matches: 1. CDR3 nucleotides: TGTGCCAGCAGCTTAGGACAGGGATCTGGAAACACCATATATTTT. It translates to CASSLGQGSGNTIYF.

This clone occurred a few times. This sequence joins TRBV29-1 and TRBJ1-2; TRBD1 might be the D (6 bases). Per the germline V gene, CDR1 is SQVTM and CDR2 is ANQGSEA. V was trimmed by 6 bases and J by 2 bases, leaving 16 bases between them. The CDR3 has 14 amino acids. The chain's CDR3 is CSVTLDSFNYGYTF. CDR3 coding DNA: TGCAGCGTAACTCTGGACAGTTTCAACTATGGCTACACCTTC.

The rearrangement uses TRBV5-1 and TRBJ2-1; TRBD2 aligns across 13 bases. J lost 10 bases, V lost 3 bases, and 16 bases had no gene match. CDR1 and CDR2 (germline): SGHRS, YFSETQ. The CDR3 covers 18 residues. CDR3 loop: CASSSRTSGSLVRSEQFF. The CDR3, as DNA: TGCGCCAGCAGCTCCCGGACTAGCGGGAGCCTGGTGCGGAGCGAGCAGTTCTTC.

This chain connects TRBV10-3 to TRBJ2-2, with 7 bases identical to TRBD1. CDR3 length: 15 amino acids. The germline gives CDR1 ENHRY, CDR2 SYGVKD. The ends lost 3 bases at V and 7 bases at J; junction bases unmatched: 8. The CDR3 reads CAISDEGQVIGELFF. The CDR3 DNA is TGTGCCATCAGTGACGAAGGACAGGTCATCGGGGAGCTGTTTTTT.

This clone has ten or more counts. This chain uses TRBV6-1 with TRBJ1-2, with 7 positions matching TRBD1. V gave up 6 bases and J gave up 7 bases; unmatched junction bases: 5. The length of the CDR3 is 12 residues. Germline V gene sequence: CDR1 MNHNS, CDR2 SASEGT. CDR3: CASRWDSSGYTF. The CDR3, as DNA: TGTGCCAGCAGATGGGACAGCTCTGGCTACACCTTC.

This chain links TRBV15 with TRBJ1-4, with D perhaps matching TRBD1 (6 bases). The germline CDR1 and CDR2 sequences are LNHNV and YYDKDF (reference sequence). V dropped 2 bases and J dropped 7 bases, with 14 bases sitting between them. The CDR3 loop spans 15 amino acids. The CDR3 loop reads CATSRQTGSTEKLFF. CDR3 coding DNA: TGTGCCACCAGCAGACAAACAGGGAGTACTGAAAAACTGTTTTTT.

This clone occurred a few times. The CDR3 is CASSFSRVPNQPQHF. CDR3 sequence (DNA): TGTGCCAGCAGTTTCTCCAGGGTTCCCAATCAGCCCCAGCATTTT. The gene calls are TRBV28 and TRBJ1-5; D perhaps matches TRBD1 (5 bases). The V end lost 3 bases, the J end lost 3 bases, and 12 bases lay between the germline ends. Germline CDR1 reads MDHEN; CDR2 reads SYDVKM. This CDR3 is built from 15 residues.

This clone has a handful of counts. Other DNA sequences within the sample encode an identical CDR3. The chain combines TRBV19 with TRBJ2-7, with a weak D call TRBD2 (5 bases). The germline V gene has CDR1 LNHDA and CDR2 SQIVND (reference sequence). With 2 bases removed from V and 3 bases from J, the gap between germline ends came to 8 bases. This CDR3 has 13 residues. CDR3 in amino acids: CASSINRDYEQYF. The CDR3 DNA reads TGTGCCAGTAGTATAAACCGGGACTACGAGCAGTACTTC.

This clone was found a few times. This chain joins TRBV28 and TRBJ1-1; weak D call: TRBD1 (5 bases). Trimming shortened V by 2 bases and J by 6 bases, and 16 bases separated the two germline ends. The germline V gene encodes CDR1 MDHEN and CDR2 SYDVKM. The CDR3 is 15 residues long. The CDR3 coding sequence is TGTGCCAGCAGTTTAGGTTTCGGGGGTATCGCTGAAGCTTTCTTT. Translated, it gives CASSLGFGGIAEAFF.

The gene calls are TRBV7-9 and TRBJ2-7, with 9 bases matching TRBD1. The CDR3 spans 14 residues. V lost 5 bases, J lost 6 bases, and 8 bases stayed unmatched. Germline CDR1 is SEHNR and CDR2 is FQNEAQ (reference sequence). CDR3 in DNA: TGTGCCAGCAGCATCCCGGGACAGGGTGGCGAGCAGTACTTC. It specifies CASSIPGQGGEQYF.

The chain has TRBV6-5 and TRBJ2-5; possible D gene TRBD1, 6 bases. The V gene's germline CDR1 is MNHEY and CDR2 SVGAGI. This CDR3 has 13 amino acids. Trimming took off 2 bases at V and 5 bases at J, with 9 bases between the two ends. The DNA for the CDR3 is TGTGCCAGCAGTTACCAGGGGTCGGAGACCCAGTACTTC. This gives the protein CASSYQGSETQYF.

This sequence joins TRBV30 and TRBJ2-5, with 13 bases that match TRBD2. The better agreement between TRBJ2-7 and the DNA end casts doubt on the J call. The CDR3 loop spans 15 amino acids. Germline CDR1 is GTSNPN and CDR2 is SVGIG (reference sequence). CDR3 bases: TGTGCCTGGAGTATTTGGACTAGCGGGAGCCACGAGCAGTACTTC. Translation gives CAWSIWTSGSHEQYF.

This clone has more than one count but fewer than ten. The rearrangement uses TRBV28 and TRBJ2-7; perhaps TRBD1 as D (5 bases). Germline values: CDR1 MDHEN, CDR2 SYDVKM. V was cut by 3 bases and J by 9 bases, with 9 bases left in between. The CDR3 extends over 11 amino acids. CDR3 region: CASSFRQRQYF. The CDR3 DNA is TGTGCCAGCAGTTTTCGACAGAGGCAGTACTTC.

This chain connects TRBV4-1 to TRBJ2-5; D unclear. Trimming took 0 bases from V and 3 from J, leaving 11 bases between them. The germline CDR1 and CDR2 sequences are MGHRA and YSYEKL. This CDR3 has 15 residues. In nucleotides, the CDR3 is TGCGCCAGCAGCCAAGATGGAGTACCAAAAGAGACCCAGTACTTC. Amino acids: CASSQDGVPKETQYF.

This sequence joins TRBV7-2 and TRBJ2-1; 9 bases align to TRBD2. The trim removed 0 bases at V and 4 bases at J, leaving 4 bases unmatched. CDR1 SGHTA and CDR2 FQGNSA come from the germline V gene. This CDR3 comprises 16 residues. CDR3 residues: CASSLARGGRYNEQFF. CDR3 DNA: TGTGCCAGCAGCTTAGCGCGGGGGGGACGATACAATGAGCAGTTCTTC. Full variable domain (rest looked up from reference TRBV7-2 and TRBJ2-1): GAGVSQSPSNKVTEKGKDVELRCDPISGHTALYWYRQSLGQGLEFLIYFQGNSAPDKSGLPSDRFSAERTGGSVSTLTIQRTQQEDSAVYLCASSLARGGRYNEQFFGPGTRLTVL.

This clone was seen once. The gene calls are TRBV2 and TRBJ1-5; the D gene is possibly TRBD1 (6 bases). CDR1 and CDR2 from the germline V gene are SNHLY and FYNNEI. The CDR3 loop spans 14 amino acids. Deletions cut 6 bases from V and 3 bases from J, with 12 bases between. CDR3 loop: CASSLGTPNQPQHF. The CDR3 DNA follows: TGTGCCAGCAGCCTAGGGACACCCAATCAGCCCCAGCATTTT.

V gene TRBV9 combines with J gene TRBJ2-2; a weak D match, TRBD1 (6 bases). CDR1 and CDR2 from the germline V gene are SGDLS and YYNGEE. The CDR3 length is 14 residues. V dropped 7 bases and J dropped 3 bases, with 13 bases sitting between them. CDR3 bases: TGTGCCAGCTCTGAACAGGGTCACACCGGGGAGCTGTTTTTT. Translation gives CASSEQGHTGELFF.

CDR3 coding DNA: TGCGCCAGCAGCCCCACCGAACGAGGGGGCACCTACGAGCAGTACTTC. Amino acid sequence: CASSPTERGGTYEQYF. The chain has TRBV4-1 and TRBJ2-7; TRBD1 agrees at 7 bases. This CDR3 comprises 16 residues. J gave up 2 bases and V 4 bases, and 11 bases lay outside the gene matches. Germline V CDR1 and CDR2: MGHRA, YSYEKL.

This rearrangement joins TRBV30 to TRBJ2-1; 8 bases line up with TRBD2. This CDR3 spans 14 amino acids. Germline V gives CDR1 GTSNPN, CDR2 SVGIG (reference sequence). Trimming cost V 0 bases and J 7 bases; bases outside gene matches: 5. The CDR3 DNA follows: TGTGCCTGGAGTGTAAGGCTAGCGGGTAATGAGCAGTTCTTC. Amino acids: CAWSVRLAGNEQFF.

V usage is TRBV9 and J usage is TRBJ2-1; the D gene is possibly TRBD2 (6 bases). The CDR3 has 15 amino acids. CDR1 is SGDLS and CDR2 is YYNGEE in the germline V gene. Trimming pared 0 bases from V and 6 bases from J, leaving 13 bases between. The CDR3 bases are TGTGCCAGCAGCGTAGGGGGGGTAGGAGGCAATGAGCAGTTCTTC. Translating it yields CASSVGGVGGNEQFF. Together with reference TRBV9 and TRBJ2-1, the CDR3 gives the full variable domain: DSGVTQTPKHLITATGQRVTLRCSPRSGDLSVYWYQQSLDQGLQFLIQYYNGEERAKGNILERFSAQQFPDLHSELNLSSLELGDSALYFCASSVGGVGGNEQFFGPGTRLTVL.

This sequence joins TRBV6-5 and TRBJ2-7; 7 bases agree with TRBD1. The V segment lost 5 bases and the J segment 4 bases; nucleotides outside the gene matches: 5. The germline V gene has CDR1 MNHEY and CDR2 SVGAGI. CDR3 length equals 13 residues. CDR3 loop: CASSATGVYEQYF. The CDR3 region has the DNA TGTGCCAGCAGTGCTACAGGGGTATACGAGCAGTACTTC.

This clone was detected once. The gene calls are TRBV7-2 and TRBJ2-5, with 11 nucleotides matching TRBD2. The CDR3 totals 17 residues. Looked up from germline, CDR1 is SGHTA and CDR2 is FQGNSA. V lost 4 bases, J lost 4 bases, and 11 bases stayed unmatched. The CDR3 DNA reads TGTGCCAGCAGCTCTCGTAGCGGGAGGGCCTTGGGAGAGACCCAGTACTTC. This codes for CASSSRSGRALGETQYF.

This chain connects TRBV10-3 to TRBJ2-7; TRBD1 agrees at 9 bases. The CDR3 extends over 15 amino acids. The germline gives CDR1 ENHRY, CDR2 SYGVKD. With V trimmed by 4 bases and J by 7 bases, 11 bases remained unmatched. The CDR3 region is CAISGSPGQGGEQYF. The CDR3 nucleotides are TGTGCCATCAGTGGATCCCCGGGACAGGGAGGAGAGCAGTACTTC.

V and J are TRBV19 and TRBJ1-5; TRBD1 is a possible D gene (5 bases). Trimming took off 5 bases at V and 3 bases at J, with 14 bases between the two ends. Germline V gene data show CDR1 as LNHDA and CDR2 as SQIVND (reference sequence). This CDR3 has 15 residues. Here the CDR3 DNA reads TGTGCCAGTAGTCTTAAAGGAGGGGTCAATCAGCCCCAGCATTTT. This translates into CASSLKGGVNQPQHF.

The rearrangement joins TRBV11-2 to TRBJ1-5; no clear D gene. V lost 1 base, J lost 3 bases, and 10 bases lay in between. CDR1 and CDR2 from the germline V gene are SGHAT and FQNNGV. The CDR3 extends over 15 amino acids. The CDR3 region is CASSLASGNNQPQHF. CDR3 in DNA: TGTGCCAGCAGCTTAGCCAGCGGAAACAATCAGCCCCAGCATTTT.

V usage is TRBV28 and J usage is TRBJ2-7, with TRBD1 as a possible D gene (5 bases). CDR3 length: 14 residues. Trimming took 6 bases from V and 6 from J, leaving 18 bases between them. CDR1 and CDR2 (germline): MDHEN, SYDVKM. CDR3 coding DNA: TGTGCCAGCAGCCCGATCTCCCAGGGTCGCGAGCAGTACTTC. It codes for CASSPISQGREQYF.

V is TRBV12-5 and J is TRBJ2-7, with D maybe TRBD2 (5 bases). The CDR3 spans 14 residues. The germline gives CDR1 LGHNT, CDR2 FRNRAP. Between the trimmed V and J ends, which lost 5 bases and 0 bases, there was a span of 11 bases. DNA of the CDR3: TGTGCTAGTGGTCGGGAACGGAGCTCCTACGAGCAGTACTTC. Translated, it gives CASGRERSSYEQYF.

V and J are TRBV29-1 and TRBJ2-7; D remains unclear. The CDR3 sequence is 10 residues long. Deletions cut 7 bases from V and 6 bases from J, with 10 bases between. The germline V gene encodes CDR1 SQVTM and CDR2 ANQGSEA. Written as DNA, the CDR3 is TGCAGCGCGGCGGCCGGCGAGCAGTACTTC. This sequence encodes CSAAAGEQYF.

J is TRBJ2-3 and V is TRBV7-9; D gene ambiguous. CDR3 length equals 12 residues. Germline V gives CDR1 SEHNR, CDR2 FQNEAQ (reference sequence). V shed 5 bases and J shed 4 bases, with 7 bases lying between them. The CDR3 DNA is TGTGCCAGCAGCCCGGTACCAGATACGCAGTATTTT. Translating it yields CASSPVPDTQYF.

The V call is TRBV9, the J call TRBJ2-7; 7 positions match TRBD1. The CDR3 totals 14 residues. Germline assignment: CDR1 SGDLS and CDR2 YYNGEE. The trim removed 0 bases at V and 2 bases at J, leaving 2 bases unmatched. CDR3 amino acids: CASSVGDSPYEQYF. CDR3 coding DNA: TGTGCCAGCAGCGTAGGGGACAGCCCCTACGAGCAGTACTTC.

A single count supports this clone. V usage is TRBV6-5 and J usage is TRBJ2-1; weak D call: TRBD1 (6 bases). CDR3 size: 15 residues. CDR1 is MNHEY, CDR2 SVGAGI, per germline. V was shortened by 2 bases and J by 6 bases, with 14 bases between the two germline ends. CDR3 sequence (DNA): TGTGCCAGCAGTTACGGGGGCACGGGCGGCAATGAGCAGTTCTTC. Residues: CASSYGGTGGNEQFF.